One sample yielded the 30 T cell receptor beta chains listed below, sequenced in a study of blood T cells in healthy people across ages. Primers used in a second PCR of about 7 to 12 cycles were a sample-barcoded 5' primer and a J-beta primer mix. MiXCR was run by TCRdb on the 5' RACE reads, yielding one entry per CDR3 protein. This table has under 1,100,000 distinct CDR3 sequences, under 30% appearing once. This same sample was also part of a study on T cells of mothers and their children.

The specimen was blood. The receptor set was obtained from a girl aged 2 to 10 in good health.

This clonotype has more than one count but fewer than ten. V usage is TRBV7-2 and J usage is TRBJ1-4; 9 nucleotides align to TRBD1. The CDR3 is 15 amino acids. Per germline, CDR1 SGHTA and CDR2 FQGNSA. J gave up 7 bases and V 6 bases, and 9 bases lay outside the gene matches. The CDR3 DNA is TGTGCCAGCAGAGTAACAGGGGGCAACGTTGAAAAACTGTTTTTT. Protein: CASRVTGGNVEKLFF. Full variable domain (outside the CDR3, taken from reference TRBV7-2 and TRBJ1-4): GAGVSQSPSNKVTEKGKDVELRCDPISGHTALYWYRQSLGQGLEFLIYFQGNSAPDKSGLPSDRFSAERTGGSVSTLTIQRTQQEDSAVYLCASRVTGGNVEKLFFGSGTQLSVL.

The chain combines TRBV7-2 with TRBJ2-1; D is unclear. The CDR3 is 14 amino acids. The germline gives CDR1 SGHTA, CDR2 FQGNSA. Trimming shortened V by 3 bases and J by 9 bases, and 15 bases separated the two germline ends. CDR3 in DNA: TGTGCCAGCAGCTTCACCTCCCAGTATTCTGAGCAGTTCTTC. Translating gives CASSFTSQYSEQFF.

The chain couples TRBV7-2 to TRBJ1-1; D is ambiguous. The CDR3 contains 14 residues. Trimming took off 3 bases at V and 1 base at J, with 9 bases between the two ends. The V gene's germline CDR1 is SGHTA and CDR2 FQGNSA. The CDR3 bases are TGTGCCAGCAGCTTCCTACCTACGAACACTGAAGCTTTCTTT. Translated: CASSFLPTNTEAFF.

In DNA form, the CDR3 reads TGTGCCAGCAGCTTCGGCCGGGACAGGGGGTGGAATCAGCCCCAGCATTTT. This codes for CASSFGRDRGWNQPQHF. The chain combines TRBV7-9 with TRBJ1-5; TRBD1 matches at 11 bases. V trimming: 3 bases; J trimming: 4 bases; junction bases outside the gene matches: 8. Germline V lookup: CDR1 SEHNR, CDR2 FQNEAQ (reference sequence). CDR3 size: 17 residues.

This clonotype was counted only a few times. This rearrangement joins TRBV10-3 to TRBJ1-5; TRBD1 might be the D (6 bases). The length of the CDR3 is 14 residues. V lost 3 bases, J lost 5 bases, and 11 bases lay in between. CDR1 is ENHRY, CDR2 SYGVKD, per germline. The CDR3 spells CAISEQGGDQPQHF. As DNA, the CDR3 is TGTGCCATCAGTGAACAGGGAGGGGATCAGCCCCAGCATTTT.

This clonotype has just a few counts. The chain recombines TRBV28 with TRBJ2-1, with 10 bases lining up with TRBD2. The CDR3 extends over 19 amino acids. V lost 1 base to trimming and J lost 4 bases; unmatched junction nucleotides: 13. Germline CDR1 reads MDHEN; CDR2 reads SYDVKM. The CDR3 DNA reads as TGTGCCAGCAGTTTATATACTCGGCTAGCGGGAGACAAATACAATGAGCAGTTCTTC. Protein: CASSLYTRLAGDKYNEQFF.

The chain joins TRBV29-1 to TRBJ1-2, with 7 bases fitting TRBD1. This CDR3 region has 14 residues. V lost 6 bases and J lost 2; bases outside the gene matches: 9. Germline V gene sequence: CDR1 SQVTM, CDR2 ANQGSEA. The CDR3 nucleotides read TGCAGCGTAACTCGGACAGGTGCAAACTATGGCTACACCTTC. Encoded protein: CSVTRTGANYGYTF.

The CDR3, as DNA: TGTGCCAGCAGCCACACGGACCCGAACACTGAAGCTTTCTTT. Translation gives CASSHTDPNTEAFF. V and J are TRBV7-9 and TRBJ1-1, with D hard to call. The germline gives CDR1 SEHNR, CDR2 FQNEAQ (reference sequence). V was cut by 5 bases and J by 1 base, with 11 bases left in between. The length of the CDR3 is 14 residues.

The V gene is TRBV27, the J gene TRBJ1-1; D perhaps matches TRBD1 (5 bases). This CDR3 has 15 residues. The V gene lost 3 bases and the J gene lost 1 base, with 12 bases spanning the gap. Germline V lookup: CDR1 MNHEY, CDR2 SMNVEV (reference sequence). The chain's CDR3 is CASSFSGAGNTEAFF. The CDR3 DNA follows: TGTGCCAGCAGTTTCTCTGGGGCTGGGAACACTGAAGCTTTCTTT.

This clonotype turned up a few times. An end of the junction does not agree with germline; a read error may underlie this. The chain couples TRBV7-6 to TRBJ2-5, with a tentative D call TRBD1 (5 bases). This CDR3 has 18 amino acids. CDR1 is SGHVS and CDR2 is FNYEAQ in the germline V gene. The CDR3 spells CAGSLFPLWGSRQETQYF. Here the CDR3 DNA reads TGTGCCGGCAGCTTATTTCCCCTATGGGGCTCAAGACAAGAGACCCAGTACTTC.

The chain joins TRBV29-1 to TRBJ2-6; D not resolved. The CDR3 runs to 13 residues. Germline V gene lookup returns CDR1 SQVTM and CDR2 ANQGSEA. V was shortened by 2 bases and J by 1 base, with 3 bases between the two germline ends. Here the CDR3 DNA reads TGCAGCGTTGAACGTTCTGGGGCCAACGTCCTGACTTTC. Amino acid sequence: CSVERSGANVLTF.

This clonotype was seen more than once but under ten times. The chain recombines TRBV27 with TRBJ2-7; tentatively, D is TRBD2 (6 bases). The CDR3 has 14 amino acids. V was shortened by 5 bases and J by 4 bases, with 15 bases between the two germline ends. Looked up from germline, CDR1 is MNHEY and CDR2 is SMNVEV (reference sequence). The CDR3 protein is CASSNTGVEYEQYF. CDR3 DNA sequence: TGTGCCAGCAGTAACACGGGAGTCGAGTACGAGCAGTACTTC.

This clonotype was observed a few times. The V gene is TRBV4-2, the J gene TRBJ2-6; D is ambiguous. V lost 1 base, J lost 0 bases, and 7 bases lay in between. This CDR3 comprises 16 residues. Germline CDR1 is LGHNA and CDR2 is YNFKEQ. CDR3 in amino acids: CASSQGRLSGANVLTF. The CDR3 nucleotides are TGTGCCAGCAGCCAAGGACGGCTCTCTGGGGCCAACGTCCTGACTTTC.

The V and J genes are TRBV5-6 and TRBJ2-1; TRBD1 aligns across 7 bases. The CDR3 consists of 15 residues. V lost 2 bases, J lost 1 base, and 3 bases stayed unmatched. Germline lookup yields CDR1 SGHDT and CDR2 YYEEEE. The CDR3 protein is CASSFGQESYNEQFF. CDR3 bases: TGTGCCAGCAGCTTCGGACAGGAATCCTACAATGAGCAGTTCTTC. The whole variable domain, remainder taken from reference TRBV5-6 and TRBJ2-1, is DAGVTQSPTHLIKTRGQQVTLRCSPKSGHDTVSWYQQALGQGPQFIFQYYEEEERQRGNFPDRFSGHQFPNYSSELNVNALLLGDSALYLCASSFGQESYNEQFFGPGTRLTVL.

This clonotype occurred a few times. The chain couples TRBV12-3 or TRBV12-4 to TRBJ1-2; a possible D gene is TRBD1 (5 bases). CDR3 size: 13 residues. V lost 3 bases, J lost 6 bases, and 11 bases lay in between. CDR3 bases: TGTGCCAGCAGTTTCTCCCAGGGTGATGGCTACACCTTC. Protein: CASSFSQGDGYTF.

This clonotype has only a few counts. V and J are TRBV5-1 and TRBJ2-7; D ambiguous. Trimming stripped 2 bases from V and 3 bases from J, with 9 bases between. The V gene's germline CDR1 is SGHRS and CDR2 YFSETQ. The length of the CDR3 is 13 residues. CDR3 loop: CASSFDWDYEQYF. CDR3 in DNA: TGCGCCAGCAGCTTTGACTGGGACTACGAGCAGTACTTC.

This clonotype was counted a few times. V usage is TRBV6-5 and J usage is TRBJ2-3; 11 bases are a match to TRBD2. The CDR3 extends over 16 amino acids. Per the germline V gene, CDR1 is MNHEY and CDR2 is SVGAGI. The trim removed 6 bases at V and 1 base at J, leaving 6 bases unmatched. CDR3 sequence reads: CASSSTLAGGTDTQYF. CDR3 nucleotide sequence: TGTGCCAGCAGCTCTACACTAGCGGGGGGCACAGATACGCAGTATTTT.

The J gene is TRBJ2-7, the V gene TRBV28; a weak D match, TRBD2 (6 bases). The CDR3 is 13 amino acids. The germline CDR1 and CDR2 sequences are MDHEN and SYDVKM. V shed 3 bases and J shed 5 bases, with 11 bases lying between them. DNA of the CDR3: TGTGCCAGCAGTTTGCTAGCGAGCCACGAGCAGTACTTC. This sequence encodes CASSLLASHEQYF.

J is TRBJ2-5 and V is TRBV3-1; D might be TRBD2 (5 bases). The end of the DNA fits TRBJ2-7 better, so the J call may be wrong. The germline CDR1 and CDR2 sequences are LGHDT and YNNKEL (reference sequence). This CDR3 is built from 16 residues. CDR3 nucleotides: TGTGCCAGCAGCCAAGGTCATGGAGTAGCGACCTACGAGCAGTACTTC. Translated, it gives CASSQGHGVATYEQYF.

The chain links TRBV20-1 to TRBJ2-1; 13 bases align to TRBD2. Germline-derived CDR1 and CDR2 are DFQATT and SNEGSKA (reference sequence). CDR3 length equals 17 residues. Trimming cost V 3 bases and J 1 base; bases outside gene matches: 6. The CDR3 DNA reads TGCAGTGCTAGGACCCTGACTAGCGGGAGGTCCTACAATGAGCAGTTCTTC. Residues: CSARTLTSGRSYNEQFF.

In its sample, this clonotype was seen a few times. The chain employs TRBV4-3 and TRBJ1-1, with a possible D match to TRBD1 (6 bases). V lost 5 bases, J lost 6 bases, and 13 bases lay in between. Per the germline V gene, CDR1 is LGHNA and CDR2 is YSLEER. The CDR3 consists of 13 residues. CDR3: CASSSRQASEAFF. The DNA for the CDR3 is TGCGCCAGCAGCTCTAGACAGGCCTCTGAAGCTTTCTTT.

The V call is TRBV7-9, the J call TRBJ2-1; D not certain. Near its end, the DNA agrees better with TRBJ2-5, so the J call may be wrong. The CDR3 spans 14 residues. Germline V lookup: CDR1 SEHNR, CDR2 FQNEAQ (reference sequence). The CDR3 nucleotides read TGTGCCAGCAGGCCCCCGCAGGCACAAGAGACCCAGTACTTC. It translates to CASRPPQAQETQYF.

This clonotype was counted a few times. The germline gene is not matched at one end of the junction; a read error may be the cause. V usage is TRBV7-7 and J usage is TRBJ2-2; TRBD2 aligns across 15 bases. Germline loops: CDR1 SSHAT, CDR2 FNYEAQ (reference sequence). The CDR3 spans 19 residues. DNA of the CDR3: TGTGCTAGCAGCCAATTTGAACCGGGACTAGCGGGAGGCACCGGGGAGCTGTTTTTT. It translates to CASSQFEPGLAGGTGELFF. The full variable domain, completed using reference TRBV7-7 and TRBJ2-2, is GAGVSQSPRYKVTKRGQDVTLRCDPISSHATLYWYQQALGQGPEFLTYFNYEAQPDKSGLPSDRFSAERPEGSISTLTIQRTEQRDSAMYRCASSQFEPGLAGGTGELFFGEGSRLTVL.

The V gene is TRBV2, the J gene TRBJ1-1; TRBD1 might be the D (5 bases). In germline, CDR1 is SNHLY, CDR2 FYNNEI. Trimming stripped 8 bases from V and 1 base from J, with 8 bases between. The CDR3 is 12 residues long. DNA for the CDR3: TGTGCCAGCCCCAGGGAGAACACTGAAGCTTTCTTT. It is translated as CASPRENTEAFF.

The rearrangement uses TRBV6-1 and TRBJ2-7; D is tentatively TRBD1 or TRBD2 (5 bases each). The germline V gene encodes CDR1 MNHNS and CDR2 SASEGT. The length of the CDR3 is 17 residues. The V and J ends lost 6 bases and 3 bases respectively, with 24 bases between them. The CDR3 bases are TGTGCCAGCAGCCCTATTTTCGGGGCTGCGGGCGGCTACGAGCAGTACTTC. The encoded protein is CASSPIFGAAGGYEQYF.

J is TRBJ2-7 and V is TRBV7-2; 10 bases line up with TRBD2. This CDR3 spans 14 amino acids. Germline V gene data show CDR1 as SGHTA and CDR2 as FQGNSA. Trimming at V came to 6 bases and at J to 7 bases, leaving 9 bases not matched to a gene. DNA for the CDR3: TGTGCCAGCAGACGCAGCGGGAGGGCTGAAGAGCAGTACTTC. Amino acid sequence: CASRRSGRAEEQYF.

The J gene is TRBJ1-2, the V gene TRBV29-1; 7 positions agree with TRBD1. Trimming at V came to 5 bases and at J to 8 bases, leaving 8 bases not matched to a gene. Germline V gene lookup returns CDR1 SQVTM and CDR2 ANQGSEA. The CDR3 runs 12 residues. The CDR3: CSVSGTAKGYTF. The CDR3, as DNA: TGCAGCGTTTCAGGGACAGCTAAGGGCTACACCTTC.

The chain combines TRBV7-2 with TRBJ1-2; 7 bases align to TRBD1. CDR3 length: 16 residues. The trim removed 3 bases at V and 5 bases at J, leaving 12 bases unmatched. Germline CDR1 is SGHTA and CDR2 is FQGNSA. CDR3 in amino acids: CASSLGVGGTAYGYTF. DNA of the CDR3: TGTGCCAGCAGCTTGGGCGTTGGAGGGACAGCGTATGGCTACACCTTC. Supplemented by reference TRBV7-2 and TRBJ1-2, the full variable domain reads GAGVSQSPSNKVTEKGKDVELRCDPISGHTALYWYRQSLGQGLEFLIYFQGNSAPDKSGLPSDRFSAERTGGSVSTLTIQRTQQEDSAVYLCASSLGVGGTAYGYTFGSGTRLTVV.

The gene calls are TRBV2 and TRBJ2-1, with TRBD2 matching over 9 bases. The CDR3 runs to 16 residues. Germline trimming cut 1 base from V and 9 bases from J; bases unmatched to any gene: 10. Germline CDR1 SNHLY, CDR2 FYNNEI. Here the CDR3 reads CASSEELAGVYGEQFF. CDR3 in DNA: TGTGCCAGCAGTGAAGAATTAGCGGGAGTCTATGGTGAGCAGTTCTTC.

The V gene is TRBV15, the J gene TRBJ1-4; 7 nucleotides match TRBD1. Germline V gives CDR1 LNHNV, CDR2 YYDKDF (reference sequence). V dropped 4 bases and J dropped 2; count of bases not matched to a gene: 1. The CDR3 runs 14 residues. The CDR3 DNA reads TGTGCCACCAGCATAGGGGGCACTAATGAAAAACTGTTTTTT. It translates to CATSIGGTNEKLFF.